The 21 T cell receptor beta chains below all came from one sample that was sequenced in a study of shared clonotypes between healthy human individuals. Clones were sequenced by immunoSEQ multiplex PCR, and TCRdb holds only the in-frame ones, with some missing. This table holds fewer than 1.4 million clones, around 78% found once. The sequenced sample was memory CD4+ T cells from PBMCs. Subset defined: CD45RA-negative fraction. Receptors originate from a man aged 18 to 35 in good health. Some clones in this sample may be carry-over from other donors' samples.

The chain is built from TRBV5-4 and TRBJ1-4; D ambiguous. CDR1 and CDR2 from the germline V gene are SGHNT and YYREEE (reference sequence). The CDR3 covers 16 residues. V shed 0 bases and J shed 8 bases, with 17 bases lying between them. In DNA, the CDR3 is TGTGCCAGCAGCTTGGCCCCGACGGGCTTTGGGGAAAAACTGTTTTTT. Translating it yields CASSLAPTGFGEKLFF.

The chain is built from TRBV7-2 and TRBJ2-2; 8 bases align to TRBD2. Germline V gene sequence: CDR1 SGHTA, CDR2 FQGNSA. V shed 2 bases, J shed 0 bases, and the junction held 2 bases outside the gene matches. CDR3 length equals 16 residues. CDR3 coding DNA: TGTGCCAGCAGCTTACTGGGACTAGCGAACACCGGGGAGCTGTTTTTT. This translates into CASSLLGLANTGELFF.

The V call is TRBV12-2, the J call TRBJ1-2; TRBD1, as called in the table, went unchecked against the DNA. TRBV12-2 is an annotated pseudogene. The CDR3 has 12 residues. CDR3 DNA: TGTGCAAGTCGCTGCAGACACGATGGCTACACCTTC. Residues: CASRCRHDGYTF.

The J gene is TRBJ1-1, the V gene TRBV5-1, with a possible D match to TRBD1 (5 bases). Germline V lookup: CDR1 SGHRS, CDR2 YFSETQ. V gave up 2 bases and J gave up 4 bases, with 12 bases separating them. The CDR3 is made up of 14 amino acids. The CDR3 DNA reads as TGCGCCAGCAGCTTTCAGGGAGAGGGCACTGAAGCTTTCTTT. This codes for CASSFQGEGTEAFF. Drawing the rest from reference TRBV5-1 and TRBJ1-1, the complete variable domain is KAGVTQTPRYLIKTRGQQVTLSCSPISGHRSVSWYQQTPGQGLQFLFEYFSETQRNKGNFPGRFSGRQFSNSRSEMNVSTLELGDSALYLCASSFQGEGTEAFFGQGTRLTVV.

This rearrangement joins TRBV5-1 to TRBJ2-3; 8 positions agree with TRBD1. The CDR3 spans 14 residues. Trimming took 5 bases from V and 1 from J; bases not matched to a gene: 3. Germline V gene data show CDR1 as SGHRS and CDR2 as YFSETQ. The CDR3 spells CASSTTGGTDTQYF. The CDR3 DNA reads as TGCGCCAGCAGTACGACAGGGGGCACAGATACGCAGTATTTT.

V is TRBV5-1 and J is TRBJ2-3; the D gene is possibly TRBD2 (5 bases). CDR3 length: 15 residues. V dropped 1 base and J dropped 0 bases, with 9 bases sitting between them. The germline CDR1 and CDR2 sequences are SGHRS and YFSETQ. CDR3 sequence (DNA): TGCGCCAGCAGCTTGTATAGCGCTAGCACAGATACGCAGTATTTT. Translated: CASSLYSASTDTQYF.

For this clone: This may stem from a read error, because a much larger clone lies one nucleotide away. The chain combines TRBV7-3 with TRBJ2-7; 8 nucleotides agree with TRBD2. CDR1 and CDR2 (germline): SGHTA, FQGTGA. V lost 5 bases, J lost 3 bases, and 3 bases stayed unmatched. The CDR3 has 13 amino acids. The DNA for the CDR3 is TGTGCCAGCAGCCCCGGGACTAGCTACGAGCAGTACTTC. Residues: CASSPGTSYEQYF.

CDR3 in amino acids: CASSEQGGQPQHF. In DNA form, the CDR3 reads TGCGCCAGCAGCGAGCAGGGGGGTCAGCCCCAGCATTTT. The chain recombines TRBV5-1 with TRBJ1-5; 7 bases map to TRBD1. The trim removed 4 bases at V and 6 bases at J, leaving 4 bases unmatched. This CDR3 spans 13 amino acids. Germline CDR1 reads SGHRS; CDR2 reads YFSETQ.

This chain connects TRBV5-4 to TRBJ1-2; D is unresolved. This CDR3 has 14 amino acids. V lost 0 bases and J lost 8, with 14 bases in between. The germline V gene has CDR1 SGHNT and CDR2 YYREEE (reference sequence). The chain's CDR3 is CASSLGWGLSGYTF. In DNA, the CDR3 is TGTGCCAGCAGCTTGGGGTGGGGTCTCTCCGGCTACACCTTC.

The count of this clone is one. The gene calls are TRBV11-3 and TRBJ2-2; either TRBD1 or TRBD2 may fit D (5 bases each). Germline CDR1 reads SGHNT; CDR2 reads YENEEA. The V end was cut by 7 bases, the J end by 0 bases, with 15 bases between. The CDR3 is 16 residues long. For the CDR3, the DNA is TGTGCCAGCACCTCGGGCCAGGGAGCGAACACCGGGGAGCTGTTTTTT. This gives the protein CASTSGQGANTGELFF.

The rearrangement uses TRBV7-3 and TRBJ2-3, with D perhaps TRBD1 (5 bases). There are 14 residues in the CDR3. Trimming pared 2 bases from V and 3 bases from J, leaving 9 bases between. CDR1 and CDR2 (germline): SGHTA, FQGTGA. CDR3 sequence (DNA): TGTGCCAGCAGCTTATCAGGGAAAACAGATACGCAGTATTTT. Translation gives CASSLSGKTDTQYF.

V gene TRBV7-9 combines with J gene TRBJ2-1, with D possibly TRBD2 on 6 matching bases. Trimming took 4 bases from V and 5 from J, leaving 12 bases between them. CDR1 and CDR2 (germline): SEHNR, FQNEAQ (reference sequence). The length of the CDR3 is 14 residues. CDR3 residues: CASSSTSPDNEQFF. DNA of the CDR3: TGTGCCAGCAGCTCGACTAGTCCGGACAATGAGCAGTTCTTC.

The rearrangement uses TRBV7-2 and TRBJ2-5; TRBD1 matches 7 bases. The end of the DNA fits TRBJ2-7 better, so the J call may be wrong. The CDR3 is 15 residues long. Germline CDR1 is SGHTA and CDR2 is FQGNSA. The CDR3 nucleotides are TGTGCCAGCAGCGAGAACAGGGGCGCCTTTTACGAGCAGTACTTC. It is translated as CASSENRGAFYEQYF.

The rearrangement joins TRBV30 to TRBJ2-1; no definite D call. Germline CDR1 GTSNPN, CDR2 SVGIG (reference sequence). V was trimmed by 0 bases and J by 5 bases, leaving 8 bases between them. This CDR3 comprises 13 residues. The CDR3 region has the DNA TGTGCCTGGAGTGTAGGGTCGAACAATGAGCAGTTCTTC. Translated, it gives CAWSVGSNNEQFF.

The CDR3 DNA follows: TGTGCCAGCAGTCCCACGTGGGGGACCAAAAACATTCAGTACTTC. Its protein product is CASSPTWGTKNIQYF. The rearrangement joins TRBV28 to TRBJ2-4; the D call may be TRBD1 or TRBD2 (5 bases each). This CDR3 spans 15 amino acids. Trimming took off 5 bases at V and 2 bases at J, with 13 bases between the two ends. CDR1 is MDHEN, CDR2 SYDVKM, per germline.

Worth noting for this clone: This same CDR3 is encoded by further DNA sequences in the sample. This chain joins TRBV18 and TRBJ2-1; D might be TRBD1 (5 bases). V was pared by 2 bases and J by 10 bases, with 9 bases between. The CDR3 has 12 residues. From germline, CDR1 is KGHSH and CDR2 LQKENI. The CDR3 DNA reads as TGTGCCAGCTCACCAATTAGGGGAGAGCAGTTCTTC. Translating it yields CASSPIRGEQFF.

V usage is TRBV5-4 and J usage is TRBJ1-1; possible D gene TRBD1, 5 bases. CDR3 size: 13 residues. V gave up 4 bases and J gave up 5 bases, with 12 bases separating them. Germline V gives CDR1 SGHNT, CDR2 YYREEE (reference sequence). The CDR3 bases are TGTGCCAGCAGCGCGGGGGGTTCGACTGAAGCTTTCTTT. As protein: CASSAGGSTEAFF. Full variable domain (outside the CDR3, taken from reference TRBV5-4 and TRBJ1-1): ETGVTQSPTHLIKTRGQQVTLRCSSQSGHNTVSWYQQALGQGPQFIFQYYREEENGRGNFPPRFSGLQFPNYSSELNVNALELDDSALYLCASSAGGSTEAFFGQGTRLTVV.

J is TRBJ1-4 and V is TRBV2; tentative D call: TRBD1 (6 bases). Germline values: CDR1 SNHLY, CDR2 FYNNEI. This CDR3 spans 14 amino acids. V lost 6 bases, J lost 7 bases, and 15 bases lay in between. As DNA, the CDR3 is TGTGCCAGCAGAGACAGGAGCCGATTTGAAAAACTGTTTTTT. Protein product: CASRDRSRFEKLFF.

This clone appeared once. The chain links TRBV2 to TRBJ2-7; D might be TRBD2 (6 bases). The CDR3 consists of 13 residues. Trimming pared 6 bases from V and 2 bases from J, leaving 11 bases between. Germline CDR1 SNHLY, CDR2 FYNNEI. Written as DNA, the CDR3 is TGTGCCAGCAGGGGGGACTTGACCTACGAGCAGTACTTC. It is translated as CASRGDLTYEQYF.

The chain employs TRBV7-3 and TRBJ1-1; D possibly corresponds to TRBD1 (5 bases). CDR3 size: 13 residues. Germline-derived CDR1 and CDR2 are SGHTA and FQGTGA. Trimming stripped 5 bases from V and 5 bases from J, with 12 bases between. CDR3 DNA sequence: TGTGCCAGCAGCGAGCAGGGAAATACTGAAGCTTTCTTT. It translates to CASSEQGNTEAFF. The full variable domain, in which reference TRBV7-3 and TRBJ1-1 provide the parts outside the CDR3, is GAGVSQTPSNKVTEKGKYVELRCDPISGHTALYWYRQSLGQGPEFLIYFQGTGAADDSGLPNDRFFAVRPEGSVSTLKIQRTERGDSAVYLCASSEQGNTEAFFGQGTRLTVV.

On this clone: A far larger clone is one nucleotide away, so this likely arose from a read error. The chain employs TRBV30 and TRBJ1-2; D is possibly TRBD1 (5 bases). CDR3 length: 11 residues. Germline lookup yields CDR1 GTSNPN and CDR2 SVGIG (reference sequence). This CDR3 reads CALREWLGCTF. CDR3 nucleotides: TGTGCTCTCAGGGAATGGCTCGGCTGCACCTTC.